This T cell receptor (beta chain) is from a study of Ad26.COV2.S vaccination and SARS-CoV-2 variants. About the research overall: The COV1001 Ad26.COV2.S trial arm included the donor. Intramuscular Ad26.COV2.S at 5x10^10 or 1x10^11 viral particles.

Worth noting for this clone: Its antigen is currently unknown.

Regarding treatment: roughly 18 received Ad26.COV2.S at low or high dose, single or two shots; roughly five received placebo; per-sample allocation not given. Day 63 after the first vaccine or placebo injection was the time point for sampling. Whole-study findings and limits: A substantial breadth of spike-specific CD8+ and CD4+ T cell responses after vaccination has been reported. Analyses of TCR breadth and depth may have underestimated total T cell responses.

Produced via immunoSEQ multiplex PCR; TCRdb's table is partial and in-frame only. The repertoire holds hundreds of thousands of clones, with approximately 92% as singletons. This sample comprised peripheral blood, obtained in a trial of Ad26.COV2.S vaccine versus placebo. The clonotype comes from a person between 18 and 65 years old who received the Ad26.COV2.S COVID-19 vaccine or a placebo.

Written as DNA, the CDR3 is TGTGCCAGCTCCCCGGGACAGGGGGCCGGGACTAGTTACGAGCAGTACTTC. Translation: CASSPGQGAGTSYEQYF. The V and J genes are TRBV18 and TRBJ2-7; 12 nucleotides line up with TRBD1. Germline values: CDR1 KGHSH, CDR2 LQKENI. This CDR3 comprises 17 residues. J was trimmed by 4 bases and V by 6 bases; bases with no gene match: 13.